This TCR beta chain was captured by sequencing in a study of T-cell memory formation after mild COVID-19. Study information: The study found TCR clusters largely donor specific.

cDNA libraries for TCR alpha and TCR beta, carrying sample barcodes and UMIs, came from 5'RACE with constant-segment primers. MiXCR, applied by TCRdb to the 5' RACE reads, yields one record per CDR3 protein. The table lists about 180,000 distinct CDR3 sequences, approximately 16% of them singletons, with approximately 2.1% in the top ten. V lost 6 bases to trimming and J lost 4 bases, with 13 bases between them. The CDR3 spans 14 residues. This clonotype was sampled from an adult woman who had mild COVID-19 (a few samples of this study predate the infection). Cell type and time point are not known. The sample was PBMCs or a T cell subset sorted from them (not recorded which). This rearrangement joins TRBV12-3 or TRBV12-4 to TRBJ1-3; D not certain. CDR3 sequence reads: CASSTWGKGNTIYF. As DNA, the CDR3 is TGTGCCAGCAGCACATGGGGTAAAGGAAACACCATATATTTT.